The present entry profiles one TCR beta chain with its context. It has no known antigen specificity. Per-base quality was not reported, and no clone a single base away is much larger than it. The library relied on the immunoSEQ multiplex PCR assay. The multiplex PCR relied on a mix of 60 forward primers for TCR Vbeta segments and 13 reverse primers for TCR Jbeta segments. Amplification of the CDR3 region of rearranged TCR beta genes was performed with a multiplex PCR assay on genomic DNA. Amplified TCR beta libraries were sequenced as 87-base-pair reads on the Illumina HiSeq System. Turning to the authors' computational methods: A later analysis tallied roughly 78 million unique TCR beta chains across the 666 repertoires, and some 10 million of those chains were shared by two or more donors. Raw reads were error-corrected and collapsed into unique sequences with a nearest-neighbor algorithm that merged closely related sequences to remove PCR and sequencing errors. CDR3 sequences were aligned to IMGT reference sequences to assign V, D and J gene segments. For a sequence to be retained, a match of at least six nucleotides was required to both a V gene segment and a J gene segment. A rearrangement counted as productive if the CDR3 had no stop codons and remained in frame with V and J, and every other rearrangement counted as non-productive. CDR3 was defined according to IMGT convention as the region running from the second conserved V-encoded cysteine to the conserved J-encoded phenylalanine. The earlier analysis of about 610 of the donors excluded sequences that lacked an unambiguous match to a single V gene segment. In an earlier analysis of some 590 of the donors, V segments were called functional above 56.7% productive rearrangements and were called segregating when the between-donor standard deviation exceeded 5%. A statistical classification framework was built to diagnose cytomegalovirus status from the catalog of TCR beta chain sequences. A later analysis assigned V and J genes by comparing TCR nucleotide sequences with IMGT/GENE-DB human TR gene sequences. A later analysis assigned CDR3 sequences and most-parsimonious VDJ recombination scenarios with the TCRdist pipeline. In a later analysis, every TCR beta chain was defined by the combination of its CDR3 amino acid sequence and its V-gene family, and reads without a unique V-gene family were dropped. In a later analysis, fewer than 600 highly shared, low-generation-probability nucleotide sequences were removed to address suspected cross-contamination and a sequencing artifact. For each public chain, a later analysis derived a clonal expansion index from normalized ranks of inferred template counts within each repertoire. In a later analysis, generation probabilities were computed using a VDJ recombination model fitted to out-of-frame rearrangements, and the results were checked against IGoR. In a later analysis, TCR-TCR, TCR-HLA and TCR-CMV co-occurrence was scored with hypergeometric tests, and a repertoire-size bias correction was applied to TCR pairs. A later analysis estimated false discovery rates by permuting HLA or CMV assignments 20 times. In a later analysis, co-occurring TCRs were grouped with DBSCAN, and TCRdist sequence similarity was added when clustering was performed within HLA-allele-positive subsets. Repertoires with fewer than 30,000 or more than 120,000 public chains were left out of co-occurrence clustering, as were about 5 repertoires with anomalous nucleotide sharing. TCRdb limited this immuneACCESS table to in-frame rearrangements with V and J called. A share of clones is missing; checked studies link under half to unresolved V genes, and the rest is unexplained. The DNA was the basis for D and trimming; V, J and clone size are from that table. For this sample there are about 130,000 clones; 74% appear just once. 5.5% to 7.5% of the sample is in the top ten clones.

This entry comes from a study of cytomegalovirus exposure and HLA in healthy donors (dated by TCRdb to between 2016 and 2019). In terms of the full investigation: According to an earlier analysis of 587 of the donors, 150 million to 200 million T cells yielded 95 million to 140 million unique TCR beta sequences and approximately 300 Gb of sequence data. HLA typing covered class I and class II loci at four-digit resolution. A later analysis re-analyzed previously published TCR beta repertoires from about 730 donors and added high-resolution HLA genotyping to study TCR occurrence patterns. Typing coverage varied by locus: roughly 629-630 donors for A, B, C, DRB1 and DQB1; more than 500 for DQA1; more than 600 for DPA1; roughly 450 for DPB1. A few DR-DQ haplotypes were treated as single units for association and clustering because of strong linkage in the cohort. The study profiled the T cell repertoires of under 850 subjects by immunosequencing and related them to cytomegalovirus serostatus. Among about 410 genotyped donors of the cohort, an average of about 240,000 unique TCR beta nucleotide sequences was sequenced per donor, of which roughly 18% were non-productive. To predict cytomegalovirus infection status, the study brought together high-throughput TCR immunosequencing, statistical association of individual TCRs with disease status, and machine learning. Of the approximately 400 genotyped donors, approximately 81% were placed in the genetic ancestry cluster associated with self-reported Caucasian donors. In an earlier analysis of roughly 540 of the donors, high-throughput TCR beta sequencing was used to judge whether each TCR beta V gene segment behaved as functional or pseudogenic. An early release that covered roughly 600 HLA-typed donors contained approximately 300 gigabases of sequencing data and 75 million to 100 million unique TCR sequences. Genome-wide SNP genotypes for about 65% of the 666 donors were used in a later genetic analysis, which treated that subset as a discovery cohort. Rather than drawing on any new phenotypic data, the later analysis identified candidate immune exposures from TCR beta sequences and the way those sequences occurred across donors. All discovery cohort repertoires had been generated on a single sequencing platform. The study aimed to test whether cataloging public T cell receptors could reveal signatures of past pathogen exposure. Alongside the repertoire data, information on donor age, sex, ethnicity and CMV serostatus was compiled. Along with the approximately 700-subject first cohort, a separate validation cohort of approximately 110 different subjects was used. The study at large found these results: Compared with the 666-donor mean, donors in an Asian-associated ancestry cluster had fewer N-insertions in productive TCRs, according to a later genetic analysis. The authors suggested that the approach could potentially be generalized to other disease states and immunological phenotypes. Assigning TCR associations to individual alleles was difficult when HLA alleles, especially DR and DQ, strongly co-occurred. Cytomegalovirus status was reported to be diagnosed by the classifier with high specificity and sensitivity in both the original and validation cohorts. In a later analysis, most CMV-associated TCR beta chains were found to appear HLA-restricted, with HLA associations seemingly driven largely by CMV exposure. A further reported finding was that TCR beta sequences accurately predicted the HLA-A and HLA-B alleles for most subjects in the first cohort. In vitro tests confirmed that a few of the cytomegalovirus-associated TCR beta chains recognize cytomegalovirus antigens. CMV serostatus was the only immune exposure information available for the cohort. In an earlier analysis of some 550 of the donors, most TCR beta V segments were observed in productive rearrangements about 90% or about 30% of the time, broadly matching IMGT annotations. According to a later analysis, parvovirus B19, influenza, CMV and Epstein-Barr virus appeared linked to several top co-occurrence clusters. Across donors, most TCR sequences were observed very rarely, whereas some public TCRs were present in many individuals. In a later analysis, TCR association rates were found to vary across HLA loci, with the most associated TCRs seen for DRB1 alleles and the fewest for HLA-C alleles. Linkage disequilibrium might explain the correlated functional status among segregating V segments, but an unknown experimental factor could not be ruled out. The study listed 150 to 200 TCR beta chains as associated with cytomegalovirus. In a later genetic analysis, a missense DCLRE1C variant was associated with V-gene and J-gene trimming of TCR beta chains, and the association was replicated in an independent cohort. Sequencing depth was assumed to be roughly uniform across donors in the presence/absence analyses, though that assumption may not hold. At a false discovery rate of 0.05, a later analysis linked about 16,000 TCR beta sequences to specific HLA alleles. Because some donors lacked HLA typing at each locus, the association tests relied only on the typed subset. The earlier analysis of around 600 of the donors excluded approximately 15 rarely observed V segments, including chromosome 9 orphons, because counts were too low. Compared with equally common non-associated chains, HLA-associated TCR beta chains in a later analysis were more clonally expanded and had lower generation probabilities. Because the 87-base-pair reads could not distinguish some IMGT-functional V segments, including TRBV6-2 and TRBV6-3, those segments were excluded. This cohort had only TCR beta chains sequenced, and the lack of alpha or paired-chain data limited which features could be detected. A group of highly shared sequence variants was considered likely to be a technical artifact of the sequencing pipeline.

The cohort was made up of 500 to 800 healthy bone marrow donors. At the time of sampling, all cohort members were nominally healthy, though unrecorded immune exposures were likely present. The donor was CMV seropositive and was included in the group of 290 or so seropositive cohort members. A peripheral blood sample was collected from each donor, and TCR beta sequencing was performed on peripheral blood mononuclear cells. Genomic DNA was extracted from the blood cell samples with the Qiagen DNeasy Blood Extraction Kit. The germline V gene supplies CDR1 MNHEY and CDR2 SVGAGI. From its cysteine to its phenylalanine, the CDR3 spans 13 amino acids. Just the 39-base CDR3 DNA is kept, in frame starting at base 1. For this chain, trimming is 6 bases at the V end and 6 bases at the J end, and the number of junction bases without a gene match is 8.

The material sequenced was PBMCs. This clonotype was obtained from a woman aged 45-65 years in good health and CMV-seropositive. This sequence uses TRBV6-5 and TRBJ2-7, with 7 middle bases fitting TRBD2. The DNA is TGTGCCAGCAGCTCGGGGAGGGGTGGCGAGCAGTACTTC. Protein translation: CASSSGRGGEQYF.